The rows below give T cell receptor beta chains drawn from one sample of a study of T cells in Graves' hyperthyroidism and ophthalmopathy. Using its own MiXCR run on the multiplex PCR reads, TCRdb lists one record per CDR3 protein. Among about 590,000 distinct CDR3 sequences listed, approximately 14% were seen once. The sample consisted of blood. Every receptor here comes from a woman aged 25 to 39 with Graves' hyperthyroidism. CDR3s include the opening cysteine and the closing phenylalanine or tryptophan. Fields, in order: clone size, V gene, D gene, J gene, CDR3 protein, CDR3 DNA. D genes are given only for firm matches. Expanded clones are given a class, and other clones once, few, many or no size at all.

few,TRBV19,-,TRBJ2-5,CASSLALDSREETQYF,TGTGCCAGTAGTCTAGCCCTGGACAGCAGAGAAGAGACCCAGTACTTC
many,TRBV6-1,TRBD1,TRBJ1-1,CASSSRDRGPEAFF,TGTGCCAGCAGTTCCCGGGACAGGGGCCCTGAAGCTTTCTTT
many,TRBV30,-,TRBJ1-6,CAWSVRGVSPLHF,TGTGCCTGGAGTGTCCGCGGTGTTTCACCCCTCCACTTT
many,TRBV7-9,-,TRBJ1-2,CASSLGDGPGYTF,TGTGCCAGCAGCTTAGGAGACGGCCCTGGCTACACCTTC
many,TRBV11-2,-,TRBJ2-7,CASSLEESPPLYEQYF,TGTGCCAGCAGCTTAGAGGAGAGCCCGCCCCTCTACGAGCAGTACTTC
many,TRBV5-5,-,TRBJ2-7,CASSLASSYYEQYF,TGTGCCAGCAGCTTGGCCAGCAGCTACTACGAGCAGTACTTC
many,TRBV28,-,TRBJ2-7,CASSILYEQYF,TGTGCCAGCAGTATACTCTACGAGCAGTACTTC
-,TRBV3-1,TRBD1,TRBJ2-1,CASSQGPGQPNEQFF,TGTGCCAGCAGCCAAGGCCCGGGACAGCCCAATGAGCAGTTCTTC
many,TRBV13,TRBD1,TRBJ1-1,CASSWGQGNTEAFF,TGTGCCAGCAGCTGGGGACAGGGGAACACTGAAGCTTTCTTT
-,TRBV10-3,TRBD1,TRBJ1-1,CAISATGGDTEAFF,TGTGCCATCAGTGCAACAGGGGGGGACACTGAAGCTTTCTTT
few,TRBV6-1,TRBD1,TRBJ1-1,CASSDHQQGAGAFF,TGTGCCAGCAGTGACCACCAACAGGGGGCTGGGGCTTTCTTT
many,TRBV12-3/TRBV12-4,-,TRBJ2-7,CASSLNLSEQYF,TGTGCCAGCAGCTTAAATCTCTCCGAGCAGTACTTC
-,TRBV4-1,TRBD2,TRBJ2-7,CASSQGQLAGVSEQYF,TGCGCCAGCAGCCAAGGCCAGCTAGCGGGAGTATCCGAGCAGTACTTC
few,TRBV7-3,TRBD1,TRBJ2-6,CASSPTPTGSGANVLTF,TGTGCCAGCAGCCCTACCCCGACAGGGTCTGGGGCCAACGTCCTGACTTTC
-,TRBV6-9,TRBD1,TRBJ1-6,CASSYGTEPNSPLHF,TGTGCCAGCAGTTACGGGACAGAGCCTAATTCACCCCTCCACTTT
few,TRBV7-3,-,TRBJ2-7,CASSSHYHYEQYF,TGTGCCAGCAGCTCCCACTACCACTACGAGCAGTACTTC
once,TRBV20-1,-,TRBJ2-2,CSARDGGLVTGELFF,TGCAGTGCTAGAGACGGGGGACTTGTCACCGGGGAGCTGTTTTTT
many,TRBV5-1,-,TRBJ1-1,CASSLSRRRGDTEAFF,TGCGCCAGCAGCTTGTCCAGAAGAAGGGGGGACACTGAAGCTTTCTTT
few,TRBV12-5,-,TRBJ1-2,CASGGNTYGYTF,TGTGCTAGTGGTGGAAACACCTATGGCTACACCTTC
-,TRBV10-3,-,TRBJ1-2,CAISRRDGYTF,TGTGCCATCAGCCGGAGAGATGGCTACACCTTC
-,TRBV30,-,TRBJ2-1,CAWSNSRANEQFF,TGTGCCTGGAGTAACTCGAGGGCTAACGAGCAGTTCTTC
many,TRBV6-1,TRBD2,TRBJ2-2,CASSALRLAGNTGELFF,TGTGCCAGCAGTGCCCTTAGACTAGCGGGGAACACCGGGGAGCTGTTTTTT
many,TRBV7-6,TRBD2,TRBJ2-7,CASSRGGLYEQYF,TGTGCCAGCAGCCGGGGGGGTTTGTACGAGCAGTACTTC
-,TRBV25-1,TRBD2,TRBJ2-7,CASSEPSGTSGSYEQYF,TGTGCCAGCAGTGAACCGTCCGGGACTAGCGGCTCCTACGAGCAGTACTTC
many,TRBV24-1,TRBD1,TRBJ1-4,CATSDLLTQPDRDDNEKLFF,TGTGCCACCAGTGATTTGCTGACGCAGCCCGACAGGGATGATAATGAAAAACTGTTTTTT
many,TRBV27,-,TRBJ2-1,CASSARGGGGNEQFF,TGTGCCAGCAGTGCCAGAGGGGGGGGTGGGAATGAGCAGTTCTTC
many,TRBV5-1,TRBD1,TRBJ2-3,CASNGRGHTDTQYF,TGCGCCAGCAACGGCAGGGGGCATACAGATACGCAGTATTTT
-,TRBV14,-,TRBJ2-2,CASSQGRYEELFF,TGTGCCAGCAGCCAAGGGCGTTATGAGGAGCTGTTTTTT
few,TRBV27,TRBD2,TRBJ2-1,CASSFPPSGRFAYNEQFF,TGTGCCAGCAGTTTTCCGCCTAGCGGGAGATTCGCCTACAATGAGCAGTTCTTC
-,TRBV28,TRBD1,TRBJ1-1,CASSQGQGADTEAFF,TGTGCCAGCAGTCAAGGGCAGGGGGCGGACACTGAAGCTTTCTTT
many,TRBV6-1,-,TRBJ2-7,CAHRDSYEQYF,TGTGCCCATAGGGACTCCTACGAGCAGTACTTC
many,TRBV28,-,TRBJ1-1,CASSQYDGTEAFF,TGTGCCAGCAGCCAATACGACGGCACTGAAGCTTTCTTT
many,TRBV5-1,TRBD1,TRBJ1-1,CASRKGGTGNTEAFF,TGCGCCAGCAGAAAGGGGGGGACAGGTAACACTGAAGCTTTCTTT
many,TRBV20-1,-,TRBJ2-1,CSASPGSLVNEQFF,TGCAGTGCTAGCCCGGGTTCCTTAGTCAATGAGCAGTTCTTC
many,TRBV27,-,TRBJ2-5,CASSSLGGETQYF,TGTGCCAGCAGTTCACTTGGGGGTGAGACCCAGTACTTC
-,TRBV20-1,TRBD1,TRBJ2-7,CSAHKQGAPYEQYF,TGCAGTGCGCATAAACAGGGGGCCCCCTACGAGCAGTACTTC
few,TRBV5-1,-,TRBJ2-7,CASSGTVVREQYF,TGCGCCAGCAGTGGGACCGTGGTTCGGGAGCAGTACTTC
few,TRBV5-1,TRBD2,TRBJ2-2,CASSAGLAGGANTGELFF,TGCGCCAGCAGCGCGGGACTAGCGGGAGGGGCGAACACCGGGGAGCTGTTTTTT
-,TRBV20-1,TRBD2,TRBJ2-7,CSAGLAEKFWEQYF,TGCAGTGCTGGACTAGCGGAAAAGTTTTGGGAGCAGTACTTC
few,TRBV20-1,-,TRBJ2-5,CSAGETGLQETQYF,TGCAGTGCCGGTGAGACTGGTCTACAAGAGACCCAGTACTTC
many,TRBV18,-,TRBJ2-5,CASSPGHQETQYF,TGTGCCAGCTCACCGGGACACCAAGAGACCCAGTACTTC
-,TRBV7-6,TRBD2,TRBJ2-7,CASSTAAGEPYEQYF,TGTGCCAGCAGCACCGCAGCGGGGGAACCCTACGAGCAGTACTTC
few,TRBV7-2,-,TRBJ2-5,CASSRGTAQETQYF,TGTGCCAGCAGCCGCGGGACAGCCCAAGAGACCCAGTACTTC
many,TRBV7-2,TRBD1,TRBJ1-1,CASSATGMTEAFF,TGTGCCAGCAGCGCGACAGGGATGACTGAAGCTTTCTTT
many,TRBV12-3/TRBV12-4,TRBD1,TRBJ1-1,CASRLPGQRNTEAFF,TGTGCCAGCAGGCTCCCGGGACAGAGGAACACTGAAGCTTTCTTT
-,TRBV27,-,TRBJ2-2,CASSLLRTDNTGELFF,TGTGCCAGCAGTTTATTGCGGACAGATAACACCGGGGAGCTGTTTTTT
few,TRBV5-6,-,TRBJ1-2,CASSYPPGLRYTF,TGTGCCAGCAGCTACCCCCCCGGGTTGCGCTACACCTTC
many,TRBV28,TRBD2,TRBJ2-5,CASRTSGSTQETQYF,TGTGCCAGCAGAACTAGCGGGAGTACCCAAGAGACCCAGTACTTC